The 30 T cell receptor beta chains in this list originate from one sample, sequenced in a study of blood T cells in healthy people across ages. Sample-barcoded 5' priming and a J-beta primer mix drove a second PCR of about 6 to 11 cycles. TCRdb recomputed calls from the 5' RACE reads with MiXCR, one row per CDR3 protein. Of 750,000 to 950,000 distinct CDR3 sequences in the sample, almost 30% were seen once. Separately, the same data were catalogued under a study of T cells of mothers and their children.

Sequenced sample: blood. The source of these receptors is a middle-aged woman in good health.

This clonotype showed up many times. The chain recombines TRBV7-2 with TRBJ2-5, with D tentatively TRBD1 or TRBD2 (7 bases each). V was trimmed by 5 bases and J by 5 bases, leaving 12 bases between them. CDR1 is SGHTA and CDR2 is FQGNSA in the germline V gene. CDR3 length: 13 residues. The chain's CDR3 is CASSRQGGETQYF. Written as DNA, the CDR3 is TGTGCCAGCAGCCGACAGGGAGGGGAGACCCAGTACTTC.

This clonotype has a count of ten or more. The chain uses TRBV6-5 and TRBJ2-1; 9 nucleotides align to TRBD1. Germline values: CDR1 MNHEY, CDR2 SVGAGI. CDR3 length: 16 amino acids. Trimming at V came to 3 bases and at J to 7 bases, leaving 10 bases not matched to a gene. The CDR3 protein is CASSYYGQGRRNEQFF. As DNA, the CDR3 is TGTGCCAGCAGTTATTATGGACAGGGGCGCCGTAATGAGCAGTTCTTC.

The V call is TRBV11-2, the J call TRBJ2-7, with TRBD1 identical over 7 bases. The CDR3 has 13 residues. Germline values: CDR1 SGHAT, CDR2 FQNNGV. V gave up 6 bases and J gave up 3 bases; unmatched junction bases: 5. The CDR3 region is CASRQGLFYEQYF. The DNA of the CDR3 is TGTGCCAGCAGACAGGGGTTATTCTACGAGCAGTACTTC.

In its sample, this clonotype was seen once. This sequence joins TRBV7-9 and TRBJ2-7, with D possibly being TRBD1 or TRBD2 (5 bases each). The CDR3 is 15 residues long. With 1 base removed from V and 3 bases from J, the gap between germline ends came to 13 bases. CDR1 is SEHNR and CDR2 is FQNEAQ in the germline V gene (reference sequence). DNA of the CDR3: TGTGCCAGCAGCTTAGTTGCAAGGGGAGACTACGAGCAGTACTTC. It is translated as CASSLVARGDYEQYF.

This CDR3 is CASSYGQGRGTEAFF. In DNA, the CDR3 is TGTGCCAGCAGTTACGGACAGGGTCGTGGTACTGAAGCTTTCTTT. The V call is TRBV6-6, the J call TRBJ1-1, with 8 bases identical to TRBD1. The CDR3 length is 15 residues. Trimming removed 2 bases from V and 5 bases from J; junction bases left unmatched: 7. Germline V lookup: CDR1 MNHNY, CDR2 SVGAGI (reference sequence).

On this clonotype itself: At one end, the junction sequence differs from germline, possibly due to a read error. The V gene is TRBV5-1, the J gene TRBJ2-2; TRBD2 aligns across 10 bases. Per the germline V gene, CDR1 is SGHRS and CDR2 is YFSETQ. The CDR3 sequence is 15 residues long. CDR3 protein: CASSPRLAGIGERFF. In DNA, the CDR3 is TGCGCCAGCAGCCCCCGACTAGCGGGCATCGGGGAGCGGTTTTTT.

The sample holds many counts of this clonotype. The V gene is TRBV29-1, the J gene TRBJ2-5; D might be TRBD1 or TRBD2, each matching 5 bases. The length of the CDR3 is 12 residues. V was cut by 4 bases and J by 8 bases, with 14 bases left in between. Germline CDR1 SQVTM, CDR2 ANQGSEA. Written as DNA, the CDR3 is TGCAGCGTTGGTACTCCACGGGGCACCCAGTACTTC. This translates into CSVGTPRGTQYF.

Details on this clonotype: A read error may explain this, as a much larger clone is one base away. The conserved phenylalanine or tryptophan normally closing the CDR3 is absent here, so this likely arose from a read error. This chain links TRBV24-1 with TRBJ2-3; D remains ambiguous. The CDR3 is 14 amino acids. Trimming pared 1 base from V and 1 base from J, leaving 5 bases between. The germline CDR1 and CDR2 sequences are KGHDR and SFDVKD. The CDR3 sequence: CATSDFRGTDTQYS. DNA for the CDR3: TGTGCCACCAGTGATTTTCGGGGCACAGATACGCAGTATTCT.

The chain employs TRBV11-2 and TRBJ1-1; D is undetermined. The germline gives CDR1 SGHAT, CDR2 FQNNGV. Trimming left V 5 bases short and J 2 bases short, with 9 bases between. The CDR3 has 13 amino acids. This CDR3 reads CASSTTTNTEAFF. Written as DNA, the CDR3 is TGTGCCAGCAGCACCACTACTAACACTGAAGCTTTCTTT.

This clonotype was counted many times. In DNA, the CDR3 is TGTGCCAGCAGTGACTTTCAAGGGTCCGAGCAGTACTTC. It encodes CASSDFQGSEQYF. The V and J genes are TRBV25-1 and TRBJ2-7, with D uncertain. Germline CDR1 reads MGHDK; CDR2 reads SYGVNS. The CDR3 loop spans 13 amino acids. The V gene lost 3 bases and the J gene lost 6 bases, with 12 bases spanning the gap.

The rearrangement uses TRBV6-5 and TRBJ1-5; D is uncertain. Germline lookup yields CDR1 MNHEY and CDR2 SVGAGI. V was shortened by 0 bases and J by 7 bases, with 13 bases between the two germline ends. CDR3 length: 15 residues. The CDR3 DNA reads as TGTGCCAGCAGTTACTCTTCCCTCAAAGGACAGCCCCAGCATTTT. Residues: CASSYSSLKGQPQHF.

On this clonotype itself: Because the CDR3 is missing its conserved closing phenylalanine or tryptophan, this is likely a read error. CDR3: CASSLVQGARADTQYL. In DNA, the CDR3 is TGCGCCAGCAGCTTGGTACAGGGGGCTAGGGCAGATACGCAGTATTTG. The chain links TRBV5-1 to TRBJ2-3, with 9 bases identical to TRBD1. The ends lost 0 bases at V and 4 bases at J; junction bases unmatched: 6. The CDR3 has 16 amino acids. From germline, CDR1 is SGHRS and CDR2 YFSETQ.

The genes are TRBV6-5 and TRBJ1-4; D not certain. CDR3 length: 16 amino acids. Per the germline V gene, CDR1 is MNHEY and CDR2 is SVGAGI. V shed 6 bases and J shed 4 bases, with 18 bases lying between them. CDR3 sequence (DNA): TGTGCCAGCAGGCTGGAACGACAAGCCGGTAATGAAAAACTGTTTTTT. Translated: CASRLERQAGNEKLFF.

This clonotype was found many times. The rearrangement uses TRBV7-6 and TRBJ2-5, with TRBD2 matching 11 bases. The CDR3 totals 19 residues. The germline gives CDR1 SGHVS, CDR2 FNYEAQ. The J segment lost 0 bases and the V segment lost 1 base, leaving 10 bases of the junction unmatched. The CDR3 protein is CASSLVALGGLADQETQYF. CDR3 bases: TGTGCCAGCAGCTTAGTAGCACTAGGGGGACTAGCGGACCAAGAGACCCAGTACTTC.

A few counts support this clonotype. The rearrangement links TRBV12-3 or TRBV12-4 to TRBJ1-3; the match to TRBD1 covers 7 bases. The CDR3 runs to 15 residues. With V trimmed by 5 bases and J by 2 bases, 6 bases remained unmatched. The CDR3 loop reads CASSQSGTAGNTIYF. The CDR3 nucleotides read TGTGCCAGCAGTCAATCCGGGACAGCTGGAAACACCATATATTTT.

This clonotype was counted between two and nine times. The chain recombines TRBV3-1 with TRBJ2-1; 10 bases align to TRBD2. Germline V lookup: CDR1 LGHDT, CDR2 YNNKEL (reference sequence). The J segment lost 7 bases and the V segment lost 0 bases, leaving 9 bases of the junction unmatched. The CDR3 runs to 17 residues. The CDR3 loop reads CASSQDRLAGAGNEQFF. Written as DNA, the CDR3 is TGTGCCAGCAGCCAAGATCGTCTAGCGGGGGCCGGGAATGAGCAGTTCTTC.

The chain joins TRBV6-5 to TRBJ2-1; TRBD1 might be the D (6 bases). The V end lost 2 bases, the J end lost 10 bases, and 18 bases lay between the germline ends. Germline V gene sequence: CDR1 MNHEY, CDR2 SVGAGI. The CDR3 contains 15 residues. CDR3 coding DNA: TGTGCCAGCAGTTACGAGCAGGGTAGGGGGTTCGAGCAGTTCTTC. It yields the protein CASSYEQGRGFEQFF.

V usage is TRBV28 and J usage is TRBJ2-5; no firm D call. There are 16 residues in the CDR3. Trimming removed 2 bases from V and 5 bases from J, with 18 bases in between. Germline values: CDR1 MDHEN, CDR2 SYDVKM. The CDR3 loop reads CASSLQPIGIGETQYF. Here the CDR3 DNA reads TGTGCCAGCAGTTTACAACCCATTGGGATCGGGGAGACCCAGTACTTC.

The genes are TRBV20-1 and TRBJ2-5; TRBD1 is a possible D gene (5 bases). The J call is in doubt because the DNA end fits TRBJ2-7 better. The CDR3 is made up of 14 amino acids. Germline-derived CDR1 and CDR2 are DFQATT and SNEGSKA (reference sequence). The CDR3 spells CSASLGRERYEQYF. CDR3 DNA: TGCAGTGCTAGTCTGGGCAGGGAACGCTACGAGCAGTACTTC.

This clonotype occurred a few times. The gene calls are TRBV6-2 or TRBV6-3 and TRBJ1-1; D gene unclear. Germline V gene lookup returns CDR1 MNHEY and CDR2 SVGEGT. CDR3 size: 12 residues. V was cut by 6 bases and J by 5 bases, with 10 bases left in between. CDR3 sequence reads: CASRAWRTEAFF. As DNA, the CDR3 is TGTGCCAGCAGGGCCTGGCGGACTGAAGCTTTCTTT.

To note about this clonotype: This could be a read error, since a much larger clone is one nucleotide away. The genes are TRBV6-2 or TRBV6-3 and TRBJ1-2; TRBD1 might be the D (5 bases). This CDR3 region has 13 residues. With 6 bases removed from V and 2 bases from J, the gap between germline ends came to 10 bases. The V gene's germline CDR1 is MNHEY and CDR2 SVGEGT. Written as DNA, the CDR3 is TGTGCCAGCAGGCGGGACGGAAACTATGGCTACACCTTC. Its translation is CASRRDGNYGYTF.

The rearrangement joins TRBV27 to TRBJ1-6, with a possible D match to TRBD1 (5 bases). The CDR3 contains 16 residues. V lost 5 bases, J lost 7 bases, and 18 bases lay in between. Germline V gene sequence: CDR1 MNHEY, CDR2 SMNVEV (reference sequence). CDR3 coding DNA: TGTGCCAGCAGTCCCCGCTCCAGGGTGGTCAATTCACCCCTCCACTTT. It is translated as CASSPRSRVVNSPLHF.

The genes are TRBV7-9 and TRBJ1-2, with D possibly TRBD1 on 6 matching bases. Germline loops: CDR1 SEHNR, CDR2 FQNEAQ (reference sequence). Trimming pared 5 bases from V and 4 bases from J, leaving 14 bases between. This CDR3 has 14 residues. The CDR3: CASSPPGGLYGYTF. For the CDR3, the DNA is TGTGCCAGCAGCCCCCCCGGGGGCCTCTATGGCTACACCTTC.

In nucleotides, the CDR3 is TGTGCCAGCAGCCAAGGGACTAGCGGGGGGGGGACCCAGTACTTC. This encodes CASSQGTSGGGTQYF. This chain links TRBV3-1 with TRBJ2-4; 15 positions agree with TRBD2. With the DNA end fitting TRBJ2-5 better, the J assignment may be wrong. The CDR3 extends over 15 amino acids. CDR1 LGHDT and CDR2 YNNKEL come from the germline V gene (reference sequence).

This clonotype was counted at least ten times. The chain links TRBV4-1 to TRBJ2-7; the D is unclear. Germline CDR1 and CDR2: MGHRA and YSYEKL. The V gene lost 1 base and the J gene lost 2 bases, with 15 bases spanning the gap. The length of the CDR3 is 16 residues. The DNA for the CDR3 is TGCGCCAGCAGCCAAGGCTTTTCCCTCGCCCCCTACGAGCAGTACTTC. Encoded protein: CASSQGFSLAPYEQYF.

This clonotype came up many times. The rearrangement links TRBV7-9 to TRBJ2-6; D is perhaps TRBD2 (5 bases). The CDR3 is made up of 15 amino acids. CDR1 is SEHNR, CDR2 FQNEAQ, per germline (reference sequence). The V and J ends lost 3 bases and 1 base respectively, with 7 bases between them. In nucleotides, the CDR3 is TGTGCCAGCAGCTTCGGGAATTCTGGGGCCAACGTCCTGACTTTC. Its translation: CASSFGNSGANVLTF.

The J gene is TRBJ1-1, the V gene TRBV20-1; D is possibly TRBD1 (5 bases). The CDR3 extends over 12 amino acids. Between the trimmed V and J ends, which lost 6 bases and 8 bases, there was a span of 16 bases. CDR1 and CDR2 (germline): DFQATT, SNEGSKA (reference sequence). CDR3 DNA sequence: TGCAGTGCAAACCTAAGGGGCACCGAAGCTTTCTTT. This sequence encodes CSANLRGTEAFF.

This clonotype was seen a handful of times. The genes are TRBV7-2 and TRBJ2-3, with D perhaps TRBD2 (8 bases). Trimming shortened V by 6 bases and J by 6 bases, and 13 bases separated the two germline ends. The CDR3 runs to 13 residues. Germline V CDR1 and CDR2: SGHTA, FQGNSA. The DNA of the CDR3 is TGTGCCAGCAGAGGGGGCGGGGGGGATACGCAGTATTTT. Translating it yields CASRGGGGDTQYF.

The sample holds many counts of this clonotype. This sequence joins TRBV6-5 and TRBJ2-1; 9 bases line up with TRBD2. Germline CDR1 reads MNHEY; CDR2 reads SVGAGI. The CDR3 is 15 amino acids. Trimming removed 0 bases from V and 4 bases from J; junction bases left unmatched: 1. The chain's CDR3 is CASSYSSGGYNEQFF. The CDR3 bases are TGTGCCAGCAGTTACTCTAGCGGGGGTTACAATGAGCAGTTCTTC.

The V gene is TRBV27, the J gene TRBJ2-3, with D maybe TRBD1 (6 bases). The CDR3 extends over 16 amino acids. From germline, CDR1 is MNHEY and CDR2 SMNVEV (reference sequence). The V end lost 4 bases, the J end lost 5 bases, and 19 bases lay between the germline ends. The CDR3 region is CASSSLTGSVGDTQYF. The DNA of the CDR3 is TGTGCCAGCAGTTCACTGACAGGTAGTGTCGGAGATACGCAGTATTTT.